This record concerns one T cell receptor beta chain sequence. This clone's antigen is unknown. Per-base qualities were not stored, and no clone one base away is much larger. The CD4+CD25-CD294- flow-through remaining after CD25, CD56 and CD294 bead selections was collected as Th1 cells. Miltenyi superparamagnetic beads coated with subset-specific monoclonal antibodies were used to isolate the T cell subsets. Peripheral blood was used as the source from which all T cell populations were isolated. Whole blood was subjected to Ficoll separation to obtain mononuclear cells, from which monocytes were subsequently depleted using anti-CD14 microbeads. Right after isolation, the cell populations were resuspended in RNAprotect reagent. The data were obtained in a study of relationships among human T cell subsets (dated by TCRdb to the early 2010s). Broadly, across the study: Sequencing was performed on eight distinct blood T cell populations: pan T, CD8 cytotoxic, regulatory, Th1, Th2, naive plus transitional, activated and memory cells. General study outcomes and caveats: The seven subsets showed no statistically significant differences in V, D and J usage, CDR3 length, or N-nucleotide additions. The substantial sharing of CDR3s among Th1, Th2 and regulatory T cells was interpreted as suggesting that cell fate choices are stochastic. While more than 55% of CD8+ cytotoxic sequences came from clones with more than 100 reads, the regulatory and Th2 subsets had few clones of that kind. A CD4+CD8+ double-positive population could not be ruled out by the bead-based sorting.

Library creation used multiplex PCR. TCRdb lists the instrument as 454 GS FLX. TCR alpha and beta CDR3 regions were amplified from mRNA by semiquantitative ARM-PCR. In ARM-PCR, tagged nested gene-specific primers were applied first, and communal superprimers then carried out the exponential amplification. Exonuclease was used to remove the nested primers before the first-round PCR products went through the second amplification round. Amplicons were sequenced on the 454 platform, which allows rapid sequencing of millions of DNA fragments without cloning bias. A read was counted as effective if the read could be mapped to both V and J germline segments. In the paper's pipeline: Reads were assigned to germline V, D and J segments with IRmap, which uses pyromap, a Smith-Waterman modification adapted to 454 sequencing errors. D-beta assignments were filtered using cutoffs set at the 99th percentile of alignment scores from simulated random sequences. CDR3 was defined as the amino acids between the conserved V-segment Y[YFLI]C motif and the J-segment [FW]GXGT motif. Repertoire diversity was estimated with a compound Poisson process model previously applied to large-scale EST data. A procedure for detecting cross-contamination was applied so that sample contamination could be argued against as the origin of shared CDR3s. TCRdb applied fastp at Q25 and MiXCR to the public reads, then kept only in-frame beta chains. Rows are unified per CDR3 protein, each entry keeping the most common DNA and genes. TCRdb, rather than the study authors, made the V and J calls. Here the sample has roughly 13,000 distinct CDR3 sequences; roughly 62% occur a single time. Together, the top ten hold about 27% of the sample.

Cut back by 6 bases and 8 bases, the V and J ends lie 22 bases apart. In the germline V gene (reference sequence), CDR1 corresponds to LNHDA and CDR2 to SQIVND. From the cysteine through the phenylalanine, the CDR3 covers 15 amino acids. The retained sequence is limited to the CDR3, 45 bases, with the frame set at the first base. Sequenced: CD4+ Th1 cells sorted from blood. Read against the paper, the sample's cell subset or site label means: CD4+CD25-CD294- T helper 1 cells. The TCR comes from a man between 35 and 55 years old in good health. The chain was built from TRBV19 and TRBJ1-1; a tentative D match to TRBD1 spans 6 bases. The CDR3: CASRNRATRSTEAFF. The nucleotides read TGTGCCAGTAGGAACAGGGCCACGCGGTCCACCGAAGCTTTCTTT.